Here is one TCR beta chain with its context. The V gene's germline CDR1 is LNHDA and CDR2 SQIVND (reference sequence). The CDR3 is 15 residues long. Between the trimmed V and J ends, which lost 9 bases and 3 bases, there was a span of 18 bases. The record originates from a study of blood T cell repertoires in COVID-19. Across the study: Collection of acute and convalescent COVID-19 samples took place in the United States, Italy and Spain. T cells, B-cell-depleted T cells, or PBMCs supplied cDNA or gDNA.

Original methodology: Estimation of nucleated cell counts was performed using reference gene primer amplification. This table comes from immunoSEQ multiplex PCR, and its TCRdb copy is limited to in-frame clones, with some not included. The DNA was the basis for D and trimming; V, J and clone size are from that table. In the table there are roughly 400,000 clones, more than 75% of which are singletons. Which cohort a participant joined came from the clinical history participants gave. This chain joins TRBV19 and TRBJ1-5; D ambiguous. The sequence was obtained from a woman aged 45-65 years who had recovered from COVID-19. Sequencing used PBMCs or T cells enriched from blood (not recorded which). The DNA for the CDR3 is TGTGCCAGCATATCGGGATCCTTCAACAATCAGCCCCAGCATTTT. Its protein is CASISGSFNNQPQHF. Variable domain in full (rest from reference TRBV19 and TRBJ1-5): DGGITQSPKYLFRKEGQNVTLSCEQNLNHDAMYWYRQDPGQGLRLIYYSQIVNDFQKGDIAEGYSVSREKKESFPLTVTSAQKNPTAFYLCASISGSFNNQPQHFGDGTRLSIL.